The 5 T cell receptor beta chains given below trace back to one sample, sequenced in a study of OX40 agonist ivuxolimab in advanced cancers. Some clones are missing from TCRdb's copy, which holds only in-frame ones; the method was immunoSEQ multiplex PCR. The repertoire consists of 60,000 to 85,000 clones, with roughly 80% occurring once and the leading ten covering approximately 6.7%. The input for sequencing was CD4+ or CD8+ T cells sorted from blood, taken in a trial of the OX40 agonist ivuxolimab. The receptors derive from an adult with an advanced solid tumor such as melanoma, head and neck, liver or kidney cancer.

The V and J genes are TRBV6-4 and TRBJ1-6; D gene ambiguous. Germline assignment: CDR1 MRHNA and CDR2 SNTAGT. V lost 4 bases and J lost 5, with 6 bases in between. The CDR3 is 13 amino acids. The DNA of the CDR3 is TGTGCCAGCAGTGTGGAGAATAATTCACCCCTCCACTTT. Translating it yields CASSVENNSPLHF.

The genes are TRBV30 and TRBJ2-1; D is unclear. Trimming took off 4 bases at V and 0 bases at J, with 19 bases between the two ends. Per the germline V gene, CDR1 is GTSNPN and CDR2 is SVGIG (reference sequence). The CDR3 loop spans 17 amino acids. The CDR3 reads CAWTRRIGQSSYNEQFF. As DNA, the CDR3 is TGTGCCTGGACCCGGCGGATAGGCCAAAGCTCCTACAATGAGCAGTTCTTC.

The chain uses TRBV10-1 and TRBJ2-6, with D perhaps matching TRBD1 (6 bases). Looked up from germline, CDR1 is WNHNN and CDR2 is SYGVQD (reference sequence). Between the trimmed V and J ends, which lost 2 bases and 4 bases, there was a span of 27 bases. This CDR3 contains 21 residues. Here the CDR3 reads CASSERAARGNQQAGANVLTF. CDR3 nucleotide sequence: TGCGCCAGCAGTGAGAGGGCGGCTAGGGGGAACCAACAGGCGGGGGCCAACGTCCTGACTTTC.

The chain combines TRBV2 with TRBJ2-7; D possibly matches TRBD1 or TRBD2 (5 bases each). Trimming stripped 1 base from V and 7 bases from J, with 17 bases between. Germline loops: CDR1 SNHLY, CDR2 FYNNEI. The CDR3 is made up of 15 amino acids. In DNA form, the CDR3 reads TGTGCCAGCAGTGAAGAACGGGGAGAATGGGGGGAGCAGTACGTC. This gives the protein CASSEERGEWGEQYV.

V usage is TRBV30 and J usage is TRBJ2-7; TRBD1 is a possible D gene (5 bases). The CDR3 consists of 13 residues. V lost 7 bases to trimming and J lost 2 bases, with 15 bases between them. Germline V gene data show CDR1 as GTSNPN and CDR2 as SVGIG (reference sequence). The CDR3 bases are TGTGCCTTGGATCTTGGGGCCCCCTACGAGCAGTACTTC. Translation gives CALDLGAPYEQYF.